This T cell receptor beta chain was found in a study of blood T cell repertoires in COVID-19. Looking at the study overall: Two negative PCRs, clearance, or symptom resolution were required of recovered Cohort 3 donors. COVID-19 samples from acute and convalescent phases originated in the United States, Italy and Spain.

Which cohort a participant joined came from the clinical history participants gave. CDR3 length equals 13 residues. V gave up 9 bases and J gave up 3 bases; unmatched junction bases: 7. Germline V gene sequence: CDR1 WNHNN, CDR2 SYGVQD (reference sequence). Generated by immunoSEQ multiplex PCR, the TCRdb table keeps only in-frame clones and is missing some. The repertoire holds 350,000 to 450,000 clones, 80% to 90% seen once, with approximately 1.9% in the top ten. Source material: PBMCs or T cells enriched from blood (not recorded which). This sequence was found in a man aged 40-55 years in a cohort exposed to, infected with or recovered from COVID-19 (not recorded which). V gene TRBV10-1 combines with J gene TRBJ1-2, with TRBD1 matching over 7 bases. The CDR3 reads CARGDRADYGYTF. The CDR3 coding sequence is TGCGCCAGGGGAGACAGGGCAGACTATGGCTACACCTTC.